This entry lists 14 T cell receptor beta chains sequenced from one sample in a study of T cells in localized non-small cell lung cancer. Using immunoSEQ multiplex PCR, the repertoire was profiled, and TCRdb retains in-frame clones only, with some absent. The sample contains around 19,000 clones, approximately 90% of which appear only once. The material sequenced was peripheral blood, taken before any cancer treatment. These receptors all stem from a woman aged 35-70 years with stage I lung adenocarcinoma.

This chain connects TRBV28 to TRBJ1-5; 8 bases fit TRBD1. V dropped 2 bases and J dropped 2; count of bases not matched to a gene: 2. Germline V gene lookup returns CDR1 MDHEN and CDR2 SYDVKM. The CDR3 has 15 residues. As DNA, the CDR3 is TGTGCCAGCAGTTTAGTGGGACAGGGCAATCAGCCCCAGCATTTT. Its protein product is CASSLVGQGNQPQHF.

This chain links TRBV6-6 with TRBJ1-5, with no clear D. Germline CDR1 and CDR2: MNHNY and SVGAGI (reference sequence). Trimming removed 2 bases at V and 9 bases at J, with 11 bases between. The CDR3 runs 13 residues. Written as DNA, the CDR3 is TGTGCCAGCAGTTACGGGCCGGTCGGGCCCCAGCATTTT. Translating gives CASSYGPVGPQHF.

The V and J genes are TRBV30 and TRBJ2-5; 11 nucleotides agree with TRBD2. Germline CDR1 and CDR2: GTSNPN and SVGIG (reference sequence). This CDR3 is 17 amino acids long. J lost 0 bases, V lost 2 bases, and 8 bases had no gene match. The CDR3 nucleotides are TGTGCCTGGAGTCCCCTTGGGACTAGCGGACACCAAGAGACCCAGTACTTC. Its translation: CAWSPLGTSGHQETQYF.

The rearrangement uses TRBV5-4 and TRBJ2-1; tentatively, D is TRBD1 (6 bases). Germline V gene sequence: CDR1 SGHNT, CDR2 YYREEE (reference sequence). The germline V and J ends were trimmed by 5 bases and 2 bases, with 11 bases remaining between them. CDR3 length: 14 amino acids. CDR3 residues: CASSIQGTYNEQFF. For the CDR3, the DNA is TGTGCCAGCAGTATACAGGGTACCTACAATGAGCAGTTCTTC.

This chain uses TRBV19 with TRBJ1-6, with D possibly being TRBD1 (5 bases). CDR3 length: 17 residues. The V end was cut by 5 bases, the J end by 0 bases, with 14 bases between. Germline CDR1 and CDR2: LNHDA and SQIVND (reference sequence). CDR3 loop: CASSPDSPSSYNSPLHF. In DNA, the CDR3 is TGTGCCAGTAGTCCCGACAGTCCTAGCTCCTATAATTCACCCCTCCACTTT.

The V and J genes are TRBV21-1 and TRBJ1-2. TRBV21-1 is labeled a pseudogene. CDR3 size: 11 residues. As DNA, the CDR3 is TGTGCCAGCAAGGACGGGGATGGCTACACCTTC. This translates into CASKDGDGYTF.

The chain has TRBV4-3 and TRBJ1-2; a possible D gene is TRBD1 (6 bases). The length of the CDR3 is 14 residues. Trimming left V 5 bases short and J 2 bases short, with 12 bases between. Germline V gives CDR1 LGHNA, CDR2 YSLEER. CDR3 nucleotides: TGCGCCAGCAGCGACAGGAGTCGGAACTATGGCTACACCTTC. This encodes CASSDRSRNYGYTF.

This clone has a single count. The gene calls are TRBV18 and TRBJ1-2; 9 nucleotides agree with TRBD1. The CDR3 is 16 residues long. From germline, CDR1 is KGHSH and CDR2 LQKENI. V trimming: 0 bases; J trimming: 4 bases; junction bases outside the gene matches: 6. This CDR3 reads CASSPPGTGTGYGYTF. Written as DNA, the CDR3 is TGTGCCAGCTCACCACCCGGGACAGGGACGGGCTATGGCTACACCTTC.

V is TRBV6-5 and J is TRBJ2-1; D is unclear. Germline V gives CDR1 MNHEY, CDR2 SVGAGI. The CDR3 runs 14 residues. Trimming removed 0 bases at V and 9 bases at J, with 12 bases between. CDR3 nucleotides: TGTGCCAGCAGTTACTCCGACCCTGATACTGAGCAGTTCTTC. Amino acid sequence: CASSYSDPDTEQFF.

The CDR3 sequence is CAITEGTEPYEQYF. The DNA of the CDR3 is TGTGCCATCACCGAGGGGACTGAACCCTACGAGCAGTACTTC. The J gene is TRBJ2-7, the V gene TRBV10-3, with D possibly TRBD2 on 6 matching bases. This CDR3 is built from 14 residues. The V gene's germline CDR1 is ENHRY and CDR2 SYGVKD. Trimming left V 7 bases short and J 2 bases short, with 15 bases between.

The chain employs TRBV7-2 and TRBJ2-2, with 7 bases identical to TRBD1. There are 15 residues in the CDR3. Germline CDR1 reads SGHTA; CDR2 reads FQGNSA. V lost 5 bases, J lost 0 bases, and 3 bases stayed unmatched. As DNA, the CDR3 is TGTGCCAGCAGCGCGGACAGGACGAACACCGGGGAGCTGTTTTTT. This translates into CASSADRTNTGELFF.

The CDR3 loop reads CASSPLSQGSYEQYF. CDR3 DNA: TGTGCCAGCAGCCCTCTAAGTCAGGGCTCCTACGAGCAGTACTTC. J is TRBJ2-7 and V is TRBV28; D may be TRBD1 (5 bases). The length of the CDR3 is 15 residues. Trimming removed 6 bases at V and 0 bases at J, with 15 bases between. CDR1 and CDR2 (germline): MDHEN, SYDVKM.

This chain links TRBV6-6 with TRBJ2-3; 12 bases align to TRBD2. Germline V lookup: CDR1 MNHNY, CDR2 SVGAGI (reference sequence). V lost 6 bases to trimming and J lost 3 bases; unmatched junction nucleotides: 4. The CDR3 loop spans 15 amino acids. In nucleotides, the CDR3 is TGTGCCAGCAGCTCAACTAGCGGGGGGACAGATACGCAGTATTTT. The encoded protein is CASSSTSGGTDTQYF.

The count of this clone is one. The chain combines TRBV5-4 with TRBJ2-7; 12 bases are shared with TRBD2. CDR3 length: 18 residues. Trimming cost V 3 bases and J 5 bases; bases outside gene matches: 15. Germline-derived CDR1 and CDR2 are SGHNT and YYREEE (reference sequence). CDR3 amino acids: CASSSPLLAGGDQHEQYF. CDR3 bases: TGTGCCAGCAGCTCGCCATTACTAGCGGGAGGAGATCAACACGAGCAGTACTTC.